This is a list of T cell receptor beta chains from one sample in a study of T cell responses to AZD1222 COVID-19 vaccine. Assay used: immunoSEQ multiplex PCR; TCRdb lists only in-frame clones, some missing. The sample has around 120,000 clones, about 93% seen once. The sequencing used peripheral blood, collected 28 days after the second AZD1222 dose. The receptors were sampled from an adult who received the AZD1222 COVID-19 vaccine. CDR3s include the opening cysteine and the closing phenylalanine or tryptophan. The D gene is left open where the match is weak.

j_call d_call cdr3_length v_call cdr3_aa cdr3_nt
TRBJ1-4 - 16 TRBV18 CASSAGQGRTNEKLFF TGTGCCAGCTCAGCAGGGCAGGGACGGACTAATGAAAAACTGTTTTTT
TRBJ2-2 - 17 TRBV18 CASSPLFSHSNTGELFF TGTGCCAGCTCACCACTCTTTTCACACTCGAACACCGGGGAGCTGTTTTTT
TRBJ2-7 TRBD1 14 TRBV19 CASSAPGGSYEQYF TGTGCCAGTAGTGCTCCAGGGGGAAGCTACGAGCAGTACTTC
TRBJ2-5 TRBD1 13 TRBV6-6 CASTQDREGTQYF TGTGCCAGCACCCAGGACAGGGAAGGGACCCAGTACTTC
TRBJ2-3 - 14 TRBV3-1/TRBV3-2 CASSLPLSTDTQYF TGTGCCAGCAGCCTTCCCCTTAGCACAGATACGCAGTATTTT
TRBJ2-1 - 13 TRBV6-5 CASSLDIRAEQFF TGTGCCAGCAGTTTGGACATTAGGGCTGAGCAGTTCTTC
TRBJ1-3 TRBD1 17 TRBV5-1 CASSLGLGQGSGNTIYF TGCGCCAGCAGCTTGGGTTTAGGACAGGGGTCTGGAAACACCATATATTTT
TRBJ2-1 - 14 TRBV19 CASSIDPAVNEQFF TGTGCCAGTAGTATAGATCCGGCGGTAAATGAGCAGTTCTTC
TRBJ2-7 TRBD2 14 TRBV4-1 CASSQEKRGYEQYF TGCGCCAGCAGCCAAGAGAAGCGGGGCTACGAGCAGTACTTC
TRBJ2-1 - 14 TRBV29-1 CSVDGPTRGNEQFF TGCAGCGTTGACGGTCCGACGAGAGGGAATGAGCAGTTCTTC
TRBJ2-7 TRBD2 14 TRBV2 CASAPGLPPYEQYF TGTGCCAGCGCTCCGGGACTACCCCCCTACGAGCAGTACTTC
TRBJ1-2 - 10 TRBV5-8 CASSWRGKIF TGTGCCAGCAGCTGGCGGGGGAAGATCTTC
TRBJ2-4 - 14 TRBV18 CASSPGLAKNIQYF TGTGCCAGCTCACCAGGACTAGCCAAAAACATTCAGTACTTC
TRBJ2-7 - 14 TRBV4-1 CASSPRLDPYEQYF TGCGCCAGCAGTCCCCGACTAGACCCCTACGAGCAGTACTTC
TRBJ1-3 - 14 TRBV3-1/TRBV3-2 CASSPSGEGNTIYF TGTGCCAGCAGCCCGTCAGGGGAGGGAAACACCATATATTTT
TRBJ1-1 - 13 TRBV12-3/TRBV12-4 CASSPRQDAEAFF TGTGCCAGCAGCCCTCGACAGGACGCTGAAGCTTTCTTT
TRBJ1-4 - 10 TRBV29-1 CSVESGALFF TGCAGCGTTGAGTCGGGGGCACTGTTTTTT